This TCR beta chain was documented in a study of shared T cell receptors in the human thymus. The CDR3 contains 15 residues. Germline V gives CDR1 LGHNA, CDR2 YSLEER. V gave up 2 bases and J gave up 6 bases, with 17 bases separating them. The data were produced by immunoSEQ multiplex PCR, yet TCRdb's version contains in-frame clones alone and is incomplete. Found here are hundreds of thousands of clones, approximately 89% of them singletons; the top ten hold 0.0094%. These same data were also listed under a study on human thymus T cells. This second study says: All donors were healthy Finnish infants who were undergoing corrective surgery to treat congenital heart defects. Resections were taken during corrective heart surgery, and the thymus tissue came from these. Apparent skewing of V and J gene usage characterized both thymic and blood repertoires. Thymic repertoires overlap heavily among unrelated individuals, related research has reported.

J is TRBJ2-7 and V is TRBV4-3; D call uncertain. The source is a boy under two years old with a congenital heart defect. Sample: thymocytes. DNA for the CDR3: TGCGCCAGCAGCCAATCGGCTAGGCGTCGGAGCGAGCAGTACTTC. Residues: CASSQSARRRSEQYF.